This TCR beta chain was obtained from a study of monozygotic twins with inflammatory bowel disease. From its re-call of the 5' RACE reads, TCRdb lists each CDR3 protein once, without DNA. This specimen shows 400,000 to 500,000 distinct CDR3 sequences; the ten leading clones hold 2% to 3%. The clonotype comes from a human donor with ulcerative colitis or Crohn's disease, or a healthy co-twin of an affected twin (not recorded which). The sequencing sample was made of blood.

The CDR3: CASSSTSTGSYEQYF. The rearrangement links TRBV28 to TRBJ2-7; with no DNA, the TCRdb D assignment of TRBD1 cannot be verified. The CDR3 spans 15 residues. CDR1 and CDR2 (germline): MDHEN, SYDVKM.